This entry features one T cell receptor (beta chain) sequence. This sample stems from a study of blood T cells in healthy people across ages. Sample-barcoded 5' priming and a J-beta primer mix drove a second PCR of about 7 to 11 cycles. TCRdb fed the 5' RACE reads into MiXCR, producing one record per CDR3 protein. There are a few hundred thousand distinct CDR3 sequences in the sample; about 29% occur only once, and approximately 3.6% lies in the top ten. Germline V gene sequence: CDR1 DFQATT, CDR2 SNEGSKA (reference sequence). The CDR3 extends over 14 amino acids. Trimming stripped 6 bases from V and 1 base from J, with 13 bases between. This same sample was also part of a study on T cells of mothers and their children. As that report states: The TCR beta CDR3 read count exceeded 8 million for each mother and was several million for each child.

Sequencing was performed on blood. The gene calls are TRBV20-1 and TRBJ2-1; the D is unclear. The source of this sequence is a boy under 10 years old in good health. CDR3 sequence reads: CSAKWTQSYNEQFF. The CDR3 region has the DNA TGCAGTGCCAAATGGACGCAATCCTACAATGAGCAGTTCTTC.